The rows below give T cell receptor beta chains drawn from one sample of a study of T-cell memory formation after mild COVID-19. TCRdb used MiXCR to reprocess the 5' RACE reads, holding one entry per CDR3 protein. The data hold over 35,000 distinct CDR3 sequences, with about a tenth observed a single time. Sequences were obtained from PBMCs or a T cell subset sorted from them (not recorded which). The receptors shown here come from an adult woman who had mild COVID-19 (a few samples of this study predate the infection). Cell type and time point are not known. CDR3s include the opening cysteine and the closing phenylalanine or tryptophan.

J gene	V gene	CDR3 protein
TRBJ2-1	TRBV20-1	CSASQPIRAYNEQFF
TRBJ2-2	TRBV7-2	CASSPDPLNTGELFF
TRBJ1-3	TRBV27	CASSSVPVTGNTIYF
TRBJ1-5	TRBV19	CASTPTGGSWPQHF
TRBJ2-3	TRBV9	CASSPRSSTDTQYF
TRBJ1-6	TRBV4-3	CASSQDLRGGNSPLHF
TRBJ2-1	TRBV13	CASRLPVAGTEQFF
TRBJ2-1	TRBV12-3/TRBV12-4	CASSLDGLAGVGWNEQFF
TRBJ2-7	TRBV6-5	CASRSGTGREQYF
TRBJ2-1	TRBV6-2/TRBV6-3	CASSYPDRRGQFF
TRBJ2-1	TRBV12-3/TRBV12-4	CASMPTGTSANEQFF
TRBJ2-5	TRBV29-1	CSVTTGAGETQYF